The present T cell receptor (beta chain) was sequenced within a study of blood T cells in healthy people across ages. The sample providers were healthy Caucasian people from Russia, aged about 6 to 90. Each sample provided at least 6 micrograms of extracted total RNA. Whole-study results and caveats: Reliance upon unsorted PBMCs precluded definitive naive versus antigen-experienced comparison.

With respect to this clonotype: The target antigen is unknown.

CDR1 is DFQATT, CDR2 SNEGSKA, per germline (reference sequence). The germline V and J ends were trimmed by 7 bases and 4 bases, with 13 bases remaining between them. The CDR3 sequence is 12 residues long. A J-beta primer mix and a sample-barcoded 5' primer were used in a second PCR of roughly 6 to 11 cycles. TCRdb re-derived calls from the 5' RACE reads in MiXCR, one entry per CDR3 protein. Among approximately 1.5 million distinct CDR3 sequences listed, roughly 43% were seen once. The sample comprised blood. The chain joins TRBV20-1 to TRBJ1-1; weak D call: TRBD1 (5 bases). The clonotype was recovered from a woman aged 18-29 years in good health. The CDR3, as DNA: TGCAGTGTTAGGCGGGGCTTCACTGAAGCTTTCTTT. Residues: CSVRRGFTEAFF.